A selection of T cell receptor beta chains follows, all from one sample in a study of blood T cell repertoires in COVID-19. Measured with immunoSEQ multiplex PCR; TCRdb has only the in-frame clones, and not every one. The table shows some 150,000 clones, with about 85% occurring only once. Sequenced: peripheral blood. These receptors were taken from a human donor with acute or convalescent COVID-19. The donor label of this sample is uncertain. Both conserved end residues are trimmed from each CDR3.

j_call v_call cdr3_aa
TRBJ2-1 TRBV7-3 ASSLGLVSYNEQF
TRBJ1-1 TRBV7-2 ASSFGDREWMETEAF
TRBJ2-3 TRBV5-5 ASSNPGQGITDTQY
TRBJ2-1 TRBV19 ASRFAGGPGEQF
TRBJ2-5 TRBV29-1 SVEASGGEQETQY
TRBJ1-5 TRBV4-1 ASSQDGQANQPQH
TRBJ1-4 TRBV7-6 ASSLEDRGKAGLF
TRBJ2-1 TRBV9 ASSPIGTSGRGEQF
TRBJ1-3 TRBV5-1 ASSPDGVAGNTIY
TRBJ1-1 TRBV20-1 SASYGERETEAF
TRBJ1-4 TRBV27 ASSYLPGAEKLF
TRBJ2-3 TRBV5-6 ASTRERGGTDTQY
TRBJ1-6 TRBV10-3 AISEGGANNSPLH
TRBJ1-4 TRBV6-5 ASRGGQEKLF
TRBJ1-3 TRBV3-1/TRBV3-2 ASSRGGGSGTGNTIY
TRBJ2-3 TRBV21-1 ASIQREWGNSTDTQY
TRBJ2-3 TRBV6-2/TRBV6-3 ASSYSGYRLAVKNPPDTQY
TRBJ1-5 TRBV30 AWMGGFNQPQH
TRBJ2-7 TRBV7-9 ASSLTTGVGEQY
TRBJ1-1 TRBV11-2 ASTFSTGSTEAF
TRBJ2-5 TRBV30 AWSDMTGKETQY
TRBJ1-6 TRBV6-2/TRBV6-3 ASSTRTGRFSPLH
TRBJ2-2 TRBV7-9 ASSLSSDTGELF
TRBJ1-5 TRBV27 ASSYRQGEGPQH
TRBJ1-6 TRBV28 ASSDREIYSPLH
TRBJ1-1 TRBV24-1 ATRSGQGYRNTEAF
TRBJ2-7 TRBV30 AWNPLTGSYEQY
TRBJ1-1 TRBV24-1 ATSDSGTKAF
TRBJ1-1 TRBV7-2 ASSTPGQGNTEAF
TRBJ1-6 TRBV6-5 ASSYSAVGFDSPLH
TRBJ2-2 TRBV3-1/TRBV3-2 ASSSITGTGELF
TRBJ2-7 TRBV7-9 ASSLTGNEQY
TRBJ1-2 TRBV29-1 SVVLEALYGYT
TRBJ1-4 TRBV9 ASSPDGGQIYEKLF
TRBJ1-2 TRBV10-3 AILPGQDSTSYGYT
TRBJ1-4 TRBV5-1 ASSSGTGTEKLF
TRBJ1-1 TRBV5-4 ASSRDMNTEAF
TRBJ1-5 TRBV28 ASRPEPGNQPQH
TRBJ1-5 TRBV28 ASSRQGDSNQPQH
TRBJ2-5 TRBV2 ASSEGAGGRETQY
TRBJ2-3 TRBV2 ASSDAFTDTQY
TRBJ2-5 TRBV7-2 ASSSRGLGETQY
TRBJ1-1 TRBV11-3 ASKYRSGTEAF
TRBJ1-1 TRBV18 ASSPGQVNTEAF
TRBJ2-3 TRBV5-4 ASSMGQGRSDTQY